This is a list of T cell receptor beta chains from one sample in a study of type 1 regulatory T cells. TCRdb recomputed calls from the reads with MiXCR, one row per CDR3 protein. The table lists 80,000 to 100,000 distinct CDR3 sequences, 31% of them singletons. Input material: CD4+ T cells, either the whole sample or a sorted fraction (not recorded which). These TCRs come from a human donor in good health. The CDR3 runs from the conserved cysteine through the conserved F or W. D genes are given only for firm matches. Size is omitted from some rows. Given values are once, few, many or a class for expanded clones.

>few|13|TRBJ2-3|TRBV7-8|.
CASSRSWTDTQYF
TGTGCCAGCAGCAGGAGTTGGACAGATACGCAGTATTTT
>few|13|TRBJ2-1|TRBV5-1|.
CASNSGLSNEQFF
TGCGCCAGCAATAGCGGATTGTCCAATGAGCAGTTCTTC
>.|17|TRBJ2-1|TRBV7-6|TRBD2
CASSPPGLSGSSSEQFF
TGTGCCAGCAGCCCACCCGGACTCAGCGGGAGCTCATCTGAGCAGTTCTTC
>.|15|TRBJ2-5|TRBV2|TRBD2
CASSELASGGGAQYF
TGTGCCAGCAGTGAATTGGCTAGCGGAGGAGGGGCCCAGTACTTC
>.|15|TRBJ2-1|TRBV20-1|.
CSARDVALTYNEQFF
TGCAGTGCTAGAGATGTAGCATTAACCTACAATGAGCAGTTCTTC
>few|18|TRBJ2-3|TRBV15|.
CATSREAGRRLSTDTQYF
TGTGCCACCAGCAGAGAAGCAGGGAGACGACTTAGCACAGATACGCAGTATTTT
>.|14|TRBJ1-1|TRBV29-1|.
CSVGRNRANTEAFF
TGCAGCGTTGGCAGGAACAGAGCGAACACTGAAGCTTTCTTT
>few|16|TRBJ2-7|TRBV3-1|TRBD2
CASSPQGLAGMVEQYF
TGTGCCAGCAGCCCCCAGGGACTAGCGGGAATGGTGGAGCAGTACTTC
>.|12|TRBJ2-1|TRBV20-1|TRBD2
CSARAGDNEQFF
TGCAGTGCGAGGGCGGGGGACAATGAGCAGTTCTTC
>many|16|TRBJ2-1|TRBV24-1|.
CATSDPGLGSYNEQFF
TGTGCCACCAGTGATCCGGGACTGGGGTCCTACAATGAGCAGTTCTTC
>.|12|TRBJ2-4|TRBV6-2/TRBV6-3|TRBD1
CASSTGGNIQYF
TGTGCCAGCAGCACAGGGGGGAACATTCAGTACTTC